Listed below are T cell receptor beta chains from one sample, sequenced in a study of T-cell memory formation after mild COVID-19. Via MiXCR, TCRdb re-called the 5' RACE reads, giving one row per CDR3 protein. The profile shows 180,000 or so distinct CDR3 sequences, about a sixth of them singletons. The specimen was PBMCs or a T cell subset sorted from them (not recorded which). The receptors derive from an adult woman who had mild COVID-19 (a few samples of this study predate the infection). Cell type and time point are not known. CDR3s include the opening cysteine and the closing phenylalanine or tryptophan. D genes are given only for firm matches. Only some rows state a clone size, as once, few, many or a class for expanded clones.

>TRBJ2-1|medium-sized|TRBD2|TRBV11-1
TGTGCCAGCAGTTCTTACCGACTAGCGGGGGGCCTTAGAAGTGAGCAGTTCTTC
CASSSYRLAGGLRSEQFF
>TRBJ1-2|-|-|TRBV6-5
TGTGCCAGCAGTCGAACAGGGATCGGCTACACCTTC
CASSRTGIGYTF
>TRBJ2-1|-|TRBD2|TRBV6-6
TGTGCCAGCAGTTCGTCCGGGACTAGCGGGAGCCAGTTCTTC
CASSSSGTSGSQFF
>TRBJ2-7|-|TRBD1|TRBV5-1
TGCGCCAGCAGCGCCGCCGGGACAGGGTACTACGAGCAGTACTTC
CASSAAGTGYYEQYF
>TRBJ1-2|-|TRBD1|TRBV2
TGTGCCAGCAGTCGACACACAGGGGATGTTTCCTATGGCTACACCTTC
CASSRHTGDVSYGYTF
>TRBJ2-7|-|-|TRBV18
TGTGCCAGCTCACCCCTGAAAACTCGGTTGGGGTACGAGCAGTACTTC
CASSPLKTRLGYEQYF
>TRBJ2-3|few|-|TRBV12-3/TRBV12-4
TGTGCCAGCAGTTTAGAGGCCCCGTCGCAGTATTTT
CASSLEAPSQYF
>TRBJ2-3|few|TRBD2|TRBV5-1
TGCGCCAGCAGCCCGGGACTAGTAGTGGATACGCAGTATTTT
CASSPGLVVDTQYF
>TRBJ1-5|many|-|TRBV7-2
TGTGCCAGCAGCCCGCACGGGGGGCCCAATCAGCCCCAGCATTTT
CASSPHGGPNQPQHF
>TRBJ1-5|few|-|TRBV19
TGTGCCAGCACTTTTGACGGCGGACGATTCGTTCGGCCCCAGCATTTT
CASTFDGGRFVRPQHF
>TRBJ2-5|-|-|TRBV24-1
TGTGCCACCAGTGATGGGGGCTTGGGGAGCCAAGAGACCCAGTACTTC
CATSDGGLGSQETQYF
>TRBJ2-1|many|-|TRBV4-3
TGCGCCAGCAGCCTTGTGATGGGGGCAGCGCAGTTCTTC
CASSLVMGAAQFF
>TRBJ2-5|-|-|TRBV25-1
TGTGCCAGCAGTCGATCGACAGGGAGGCAAGAGACCCAGTACTTC
CASSRSTGRQETQYF
>TRBJ2-5|few|-|TRBV28
TGTGCCAGCAGCACCCGACAACGGTCAGAAGAGACCCAGTACTTC
CASSTRQRSEETQYF
>TRBJ1-3|few|-|TRBV4-1
TGCGCCAGCAGCTTAAGTAATACCGGTCCCGGAAACACCATATATTTT
CASSLSNTGPGNTIYF
>TRBJ2-7|few|TRBD1|TRBV6-6
TGTGCCACCAGCACGGTAGACAGGGGGCGCCCCTACGAGCAGTACTTC
CATSTVDRGRPYEQYF
>TRBJ2-3|-|-|TRBV4-2
TGTGCCAGCAGCCAGGGTAGAAGCACAGATACGCAGTATTTT
CASSQGRSTDTQYF
>TRBJ1-2|-|-|TRBV29-1
TGCAGCGTTGTCGGCAGATCGGAGGGCTACACCTTC
CSVVGRSEGYTF
>TRBJ2-2|-|TRBD1|TRBV4-3
TGCGCCAGCAGCCAACCGACAGGGACATCGACCGGGGAGCTGTTTTTT
CASSQPTGTSTGELFF
>TRBJ2-2|-|-|TRBV3-1
TGTGCCAGCAGCCCATCCCCGGGGAGGAACACCGGGGAGCTGTTTTTT
CASSPSPGRNTGELFF
>TRBJ2-7|few|TRBD1|TRBV6-5
TGTGCCAGCAGCCAACGCCGGACAGGGAACATCCACGAGCAGTACTTC
CASSQRRTGNIHEQYF
>TRBJ1-6|-|-|TRBV7-2
TGTGCCAGCAGCTTAGGGGTAGGGGGTCATTCACCCCTCCACTTT
CASSLGVGGHSPLHF
>TRBJ2-1|few|TRBD2|TRBV9
TGTGCCAGCAGCGTACTAGCGGGGGGAACATACAATGAGCAGTTCTTC
CASSVLAGGTYNEQFF
>TRBJ2-1|few|TRBD2|TRBV19
TGTGCCACCACAGGACTAGCGGGGGGGACCCATTGGGGTAATGAGCAGTTCTTC
CATTGLAGGTHWGNEQFF
>TRBJ2-2|-|-|TRBV15
TGTGCCACCAGCAGAGATTGGAGGGGAGGGGAGCTGTTTTTT
CATSRDWRGGELFF
>TRBJ2-7|-|-|TRBV7-9
TGTGCCAGCAGCTTCGGAGCGAGCTCCTACGAGCAGTACTTC
CASSFGASSYEQYF
>TRBJ2-7|few|TRBD1|TRBV6-5
TGTGCCAGTAGTATAAGGGACAGGCCCCACGAGCAGTACTTC
CASSIRDRPHEQYF
>TRBJ2-4|-|TRBD1|TRBV20-1
TGCAGTGCTAGAGATTTTTCGGGCCGGACAGGGGATGGTCAGTACTTC
CSARDFSGRTGDGQYF
>TRBJ2-1|many|-|TRBV20-1
TGCAGTGCTAGAGACCCGGTCCCCAATGAGCAGTTCTTC
CSARDPVPNEQFF
>TRBJ1-1|-|-|TRBV9
TGTGCCAGCAATCGTTCCCCGGGACAAGGGCACGAAGCTTTCTTT
CASNRSPGQGHEAFF
>TRBJ2-7|many|-|TRBV2
TGTGCCAGCAGACAACTAGTGGCGGTGTACGAGCAGTACTTC
CASRQLVAVYEQYF
>TRBJ1-2|-|-|TRBV2
TGTGCCAGCAGTGAAAGGTGGACAGTCACTGGCTACACCTTC
CASSERWTVTGYTF
>TRBJ2-1|-|TRBD2|TRBV9
TGTGCCAGCCGAGGGCTAGCGGACAATGAGCAGTTCTTC
CASRGLADNEQFF
>TRBJ2-4|-|-|TRBV7-3
TGTGCCAGCAGCTTAGAAGGGACTCCAGAAAACATTCAGTACTTC
CASSLEGTPENIQYF
>TRBJ1-1|once|-|TRBV20-1
TGCAGTGCGAGAACGGGGGCTCGGGCTGAAGCTTTCTTT
CSARTGARAEAFF
>TRBJ2-1|many|-|TRBV12-3/TRBV12-4
TGTGCCAGCAGTTTGACCGGTGAGCAGTTCTTC
CASSLTGEQFF
>TRBJ2-7|few|-|TRBV12-3/TRBV12-4
TGTGCCAGCAGTTGGGGGTCCGAGCAGTACTTC
CASSWGSEQYF
>TRBJ2-3|few|TRBD2|TRBV20-1
TGCAGTGCTAGGACAGCGGGAACCAGTACAGATACGCAGTATTTT
CSARTAGTSTDTQYF
>TRBJ2-7|-|TRBD2|TRBV20-1
TGCAGTGCTATCCTAGCGGGAGGGCCTCGTGAGCAGTACTTC
CSAILAGGPREQYF
>TRBJ2-5|few|-|TRBV7-2
TGTGCCAGCAGCCCGACCCATGGGGCGGGTGAGACCCAGTACTTC
CASSPTHGAGETQYF
>TRBJ2-7|-|TRBD2|TRBV20-1
TGCAGTGCCCCGTTTCTGGCGGGGGACCCCTACGAGCAGTACTTC
CSAPFLAGDPYEQYF
>TRBJ2-5|-|TRBD1|TRBV12-3/TRBV12-4
TGTGCCAGCAGCCCTACGGGACAGGGGTGGAAAGAGACCCAGTACTTC
CASSPTGQGWKETQYF
>TRBJ2-7|few|-|TRBV29-1
TGCAGCGTTCGGAGAAGCGCGGAAGAGCAGTACTTC
CSVRRSAEEQYF
>TRBJ2-3|few|TRBD2|TRBV7-2
TGTGCCAGCAGCCGGAGCGGTTATGGGGGGGCAGATACGCAGTATTTT
CASSRSGYGGADTQYF
>TRBJ1-3|few|-|TRBV7-2
TGTGCCAGCAGCTCTTACAGCTCTGGAAACACCATATATTTT
CASSSYSSGNTIYF
>TRBJ1-1|-|-|TRBV6-5
TGTGCCAGCACCTGGGGGGGATCGCCCATGAACACTGAAGCTTTCTTT
CASTWGGSPMNTEAFF
>TRBJ2-1|-|-|TRBV20-1
TGCAGTGCTCCCCTAGGAGTGGGCCGTGAGCAGTTCTTC
CSAPLGVGREQFF
>TRBJ2-1|few|TRBD2|TRBV15
TGTGCCACCGCGAAGCGGGGTACATACAATGAGCAGTTCTTC
CATAKRGTYNEQFF
>TRBJ2-2|-|TRBD1|TRBV7-3
TGTGCCAGCAGCTCCCAGGGGGCGGACACCGGGGAGCTGTTTTTT
CASSSQGADTGELFF